This entry describes one T cell receptor (beta chain). Its target is not known. The data derive from a study of graft-versus-host responses after intestinal transplantation. The germline V gene has CDR1 SGHNT and CDR2 YYREEE (reference sequence). This CDR3 is built from 14 residues. Trimming removed 5 bases from V and 4 bases from J; junction bases left unmatched: 8. Data came from immunoSEQ multiplex PCR; TCRdb stores just in-frame clones and leaves some out. The data show more than 100,000 clones, with 93% seen just once and approximately 1% held by the top ten. This chain connects TRBV5-4 to TRBJ1-1; 7 nucleotides agree with TRBD1. The sequence came from a human donor who received an intestinal transplant. The sequencing used unstimulated CD8+ T cells sorted from spleen or lymph node cells, collected before intestinal transplant. CDR3 bases: TGTGCCAGCAGTCAGGGGGGGGCGGGCACTGAAGCTTTCTTT. Translating it yields CASSQGGAGTEAFF.